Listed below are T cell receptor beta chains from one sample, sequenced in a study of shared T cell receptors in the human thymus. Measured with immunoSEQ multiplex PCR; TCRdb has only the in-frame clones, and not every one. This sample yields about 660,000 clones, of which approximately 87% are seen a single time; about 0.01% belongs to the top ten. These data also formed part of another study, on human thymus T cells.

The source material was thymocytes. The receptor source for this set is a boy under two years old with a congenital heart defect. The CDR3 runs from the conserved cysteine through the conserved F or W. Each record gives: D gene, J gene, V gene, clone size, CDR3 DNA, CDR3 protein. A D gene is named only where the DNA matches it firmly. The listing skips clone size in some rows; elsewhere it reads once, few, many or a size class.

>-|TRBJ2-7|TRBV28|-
TGTGCCAGAACAGGGACCAAGCAGTACTTC
CARTGTKQYF
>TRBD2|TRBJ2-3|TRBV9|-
TGTGCCAGCAGCGCCGGGGAGGGCAGGCCCACAGATACGCAGTATTTT
CASSAGEGRPTDTQYF
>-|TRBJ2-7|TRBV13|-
TGTGCCAGCAGCTTAACCTCGAACTTTTCCTACGAGCAGTACTTC
CASSLTSNFSYEQYF
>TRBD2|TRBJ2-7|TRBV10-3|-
TGTGCCATCAGTGATCCCGGGACTAGCGGCTACGAGCAGTACTTC
CAISDPGTSGYEQYF
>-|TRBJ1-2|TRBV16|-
TGTGCCAGCAGCCGAGTAGGGGCCTTTGGCTACACCTTC
CASSRVGAFGYTF
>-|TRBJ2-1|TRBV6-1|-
TGTGCCAGCAGTGAAATAGGAGAAAATGAGCAGTTCTTC
CASSEIGENEQFF
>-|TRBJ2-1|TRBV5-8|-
TGTGCCAGCAGCCCTTCAGACTGGGGCCAGAGCAATGAGCAGTTCTTC
CASSPSDWGQSNEQFF
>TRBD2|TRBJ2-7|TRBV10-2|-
TGCGCCAGCAGTCGGAGCGGGAGGGTATACGAGCAGTACTTC
CASSRSGRVYEQYF
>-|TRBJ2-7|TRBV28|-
TGTGCCAGCACCTCCCGAGAGAGGCGGGGTCACGAGCAGTACTTC
CASTSRERRGHEQYF
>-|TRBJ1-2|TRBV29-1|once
TGCAGCGTTGGCCGGGCGTTCCAGGGCAACGACGTTAACTATGGCTACACCTTC
CSVGRAFQGNDVNYGYTF
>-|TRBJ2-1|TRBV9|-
TGTGCCAGCGCCCTGCAGGGCGATGAGCAGTTCTTC
CASALQGDEQFF
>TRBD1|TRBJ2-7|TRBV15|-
TGTGCCACCAGCAGAGACCCGACAGGGATCAACGAGCAGTACTTC
CATSRDPTGINEQYF
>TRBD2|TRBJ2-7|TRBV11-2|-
TGTGCCAGCAGCCCATTACCCCCCAAAGGACTAGTCTACGAGCAGTACTTC
CASSPLPPKGLVYEQYF
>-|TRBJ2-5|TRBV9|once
TGTGCCAGCAGCGCATGGTCTAGAGATGGCGTGACCCAGTACTTC
CASSAWSRDGVTQYF
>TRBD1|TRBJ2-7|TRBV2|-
TGTGCCAGCAGTCAAAAGGACAGGGGCGAGCAGTACTTC
CASSQKDRGEQYF
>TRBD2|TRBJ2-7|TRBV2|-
TGTGCCAGCAGTTCCTACCCGTTAGCGGGAGGGTACGAGCAGTACTTC
CASSSYPLAGGYEQYF
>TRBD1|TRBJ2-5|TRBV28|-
TGTGCCAGCAGCCCCCGGGACAGCCAAGAGACCCAGTACTTC
CASSPRDSQETQYF
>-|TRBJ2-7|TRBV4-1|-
TGCGCCAGCAGCCAAGCATCGGGAGACCCCTACGAGCAGTACTTC
CASSQASGDPYEQYF
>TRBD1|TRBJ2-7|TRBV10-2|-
TGCGCAGCCCGGGACAGGGCTTTTAACGAGCAGTACTTC
CAARDRAFNEQYF
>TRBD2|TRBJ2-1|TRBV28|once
TGTGCCAGCAGTTCCGGGACTAGAGCCTACAATGAGCAGTTCTTC
CASSSGTRAYNEQFF
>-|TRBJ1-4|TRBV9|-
TGTGCCAGCAGCGCTTCGGGGAATCATGAAAAACTGTTTTTT
CASSASGNHEKLFF
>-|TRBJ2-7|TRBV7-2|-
TGTGCCAGCAGCTCGGACTGGGCCCCTTACGAGCAGTACTTC
CASSSDWAPYEQYF
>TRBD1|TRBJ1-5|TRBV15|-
TGTGCCACCAGAGCGACAGGGGAGGTGTTGCAGCCCCAGCATTTT
CATRATGEVLQPQHF
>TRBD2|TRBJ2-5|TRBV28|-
TGTGCCAGCAGTTTAGCTAGCGGGAGGGCCCACCCAGAGACCCAGTACTTC
CASSLASGRAHPETQYF
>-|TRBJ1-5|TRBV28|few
TGTGCCAGCAGTTTCCCGTCTAGCGATCAGCCCCAGCATTTT
CASSFPSSDQPQHF
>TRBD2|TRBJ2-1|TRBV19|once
TGTGCCAGTAGTTCCAGAACTAGCGGGAGACACAATGAGCAGTTCTTC
CASSSRTSGRHNEQFF
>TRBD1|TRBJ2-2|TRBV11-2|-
TGTGCCAGCAGCTTAGGACAGGGCCCGAACACCGGGGAGCTGTTTTTT
CASSLGQGPNTGELFF
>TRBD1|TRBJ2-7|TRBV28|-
TGTGCCAGCAGCCTGGGACAGAACCCCCTAGGGGACGAGCAGTACTTC
CASSLGQNPLGDEQYF
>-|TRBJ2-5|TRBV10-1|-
TGCGCCAGCAGTGCATCAGGGGTCCTACAAGAGACCCAGTACTTC
CASSASGVLQETQYF
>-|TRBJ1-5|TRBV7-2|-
TGTGCCAGCACCTTGGACCGACAGGATCGTAGCAATCAGCCCCAGCATTTT
CASTLDRQDRSNQPQHF
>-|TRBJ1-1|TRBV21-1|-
TGTGCCAGCAACGAGAACAGGGAGTCATCGAACACTGAAGCTTTCTTT
CASNENRESSNTEAFF